This section outlines one T cell receptor (beta chain) sequence together with its context. Its antigen is as yet unknown. TCRdb's table, derived via immunoSEQ multiplex PCR, lists solely in-frame clones and lacks some. The repertoire has about 27,000 clones, about 85% of them found once; the top ten carry 45% to 60%. These data come from a study of OX40 agonist ivuxolimab in advanced cancers. Study-level background: Dose-escalation patients had hepatocellular carcinoma, melanoma, renal cell or head and neck cancer. Study-wide results and caveats: Relative to CD4+, CD8+ T cells held more expanded clones on average.

The V end was cut by 5 bases, the J end by 3 bases, with 11 bases between. The CDR3 spans 14 residues. Germline V CDR1 and CDR2: SGHTA, FQGTGA. The chain is built from TRBV7-3 and TRBJ2-1; D remains unclear. This clonotype originated in an adult with an advanced solid tumor such as melanoma, head and neck, liver or kidney cancer. The input for sequencing was CD4+ or CD8+ T cells sorted from blood, taken in a trial of the OX40 agonist ivuxolimab. In nucleotides, the CDR3 is TGTGCCAGCAGCCCAGACGGTTACTACAATGAGCAGTTCTTC. It translates to CASSPDGYYNEQFF.